These 23 T cell receptor beta chains were all obtained from the same sample, sequenced in a study of T-cell reconstitution after alpha-beta-depleted transplantation in children. A library of TCRbeta sequences, prepared with unique molecular identifiers, was generated. Using its own MiXCR run on the PCR reads, TCRdb lists one record per CDR3 protein. Counted here are about 420,000 distinct CDR3 sequences, roughly a tenth occurring once; the ten biggest clones make up about 5%. The sample here was PBMCs from the stem cell graft donor, taken from the stem cell graft. The receptors shown here come from a human donor who donated a stem cell graft to a child with acute myeloid leukemia.

This clonotype was detected many times. The chain uses TRBV7-8 and TRBJ2-7, with TRBD1 matching over 9 bases. V shed 3 bases and J 4 bases; nucleotides not matched to a gene: 4. The CDR3 has 14 amino acids. Per germline, CDR1 SGHVS and CDR2 FQNEAQ. The CDR3 region is CASSFGTGNYEQYF. The CDR3, as DNA: TGTGCCAGCAGCTTCGGGACAGGGAATTACGAGCAGTACTTC.

The V and J genes are TRBV24-1 and TRBJ2-3; D gene ambiguous. This CDR3 contains 11 residues. V was cut by 2 bases and J by 8 bases, with 4 bases left in between. CDR1 and CDR2 from the germline V gene are KGHDR and SFDVKD. This chain's CDR3 is CATSDYFTQYF. DNA of the CDR3: TGTGCCACCAGTGATTACTTTACGCAGTATTTT.

V and J are TRBV29-1 and TRBJ2-2, with D possibly matching TRBD1 (6 bases). Between the trimmed V and J ends, which lost 3 bases and 0 bases, there was a span of 8 bases. This CDR3 region has 14 residues. Germline CDR1 is SQVTM and CDR2 is ANQGSEA. CDR3 nucleotide sequence: TGCAGCGTTGAGACAGGCGCGAACACCGGGGAGCTGTTTTTT. Translating gives CSVETGANTGELFF.

The genes are TRBV9 and TRBJ1-1, with a tentative D call TRBD1 (6 bases). V gave up 2 bases and J gave up 3 bases, with 11 bases separating them. The CDR3 is made up of 14 amino acids. The V gene's germline CDR1 is SGDLS and CDR2 YYNGEE. CDR3 DNA: TGTGCCAGCAGCGTTCGGCCAGGGGACACTGAAGCTTTCTTT. Translating it yields CASSVRPGDTEAFF.

This clonotype was counted a few times. The chain has TRBV10-2 and TRBJ2-7; D is perhaps TRBD1 or TRBD2 (5 bases each). CDR1 WSHSY and CDR2 SAAADI come from the germline V gene. Trimming left V 8 bases short and J 3 bases short, with 17 bases between. This CDR3 is 14 amino acids long. CDR3 sequence: CASGSGTGIYEQYV. The CDR3 coding sequence is TGCGCCAGCGGATCCGGGACCGGAATCTACGAGCAGTACGTC.

V gene TRBV25-1 combines with J gene TRBJ2-6; 9 bases are a match to TRBD1. After removal of 6 bases from V and 2 bases from J, the junction contained 8 bases not matched to a gene. From germline, CDR1 is MGHDK and CDR2 SYGVNS. The CDR3 length is 17 residues. The CDR3 reads CASRAGTGLTGANVLTF. The CDR3 nucleotides read TGTGCCAGCAGGGCCGGGACAGGGTTGACTGGGGCCAACGTCCTGACTTTC. The full variable domain, with the rest looked up from reference TRBV25-1 and TRBJ2-6, is EADIYQTPRYLVIGTGKKITLECSQTMGHDKMYWYQQDPGMELHLIHYSYGVNSTEKGDLSSESTVSRIRTEHFPLTLESARPSHTSQYLCASRAGTGLTGANVLTFGAGSRLTVL.

This clonotype was recorded many times. This CDR3 reads CASSEFGGKTQYF. In DNA, the CDR3 is TGTGCCAGCAGTGAATTCGGAGGGAAGACCCAGTACTTC. The rearrangement uses TRBV25-1 and TRBJ2-5, with D maybe TRBD2 (6 bases). This CDR3 has 13 amino acids. Trimming took off 1 base at V and 6 bases at J, with 9 bases between the two ends. Germline CDR1 is MGHDK and CDR2 is SYGVNS.

A few counts support this clonotype. The V call is TRBV29-1, the J call TRBJ2-1; TRBD2 matches at 7 bases. There are 13 residues in the CDR3. V shed 6 bases and J 5 bases; nucleotides not matched to a gene: 7. The germline V gene has CDR1 SQVTM and CDR2 ANQGSEA. As DNA, the CDR3 is TGCAGCGTGGGGCGGGGGTTGGACAATGAGCAGTTCTTC. Translating it yields CSVGRGLDNEQFF.

This clonotype came up a few times. V is TRBV20-1 and J is TRBJ2-7; 11 bases are a match to TRBD2. The V gene end was trimmed by 1 base and the J gene end by 3 bases; junction bases not matched to a gene: 5. CDR3 length equals 15 residues. Germline-derived CDR1 and CDR2 are DFQATT and SNEGSKA (reference sequence). CDR3 sequence: CSARASGTSGYEQYF. The CDR3, as DNA: TGCAGTGCTAGAGCCTCCGGGACTAGCGGCTACGAGCAGTACTTC.

As DNA, the CDR3 is TGTGCCAGCAGCGACCGGGACACGGAGAATGAAAAACTGTTTTTT. Protein: CASSDRDTENEKLFF. This chain connects TRBV21-1 to TRBJ1-4; the DNA was not compared with TRBD1, the D call given in the table. TRBV21-1 constitutes a pseudogene. The CDR3 contains 15 residues.

Of note for this clonotype: Lacking the conserved final phenylalanine or tryptophan, this CDR3 likely reflects a read error. J is TRBJ1-5 and V is TRBV7-2, with D perhaps matching TRBD1 (6 bases). Germline CDR1 SGHTA, CDR2 FQGNSA. The CDR3 loop spans 13 amino acids. Trimming removed 3 bases from V and 5 bases from J, with 8 bases in between. The CDR3 coding sequence is TGTGCCAGCAGCTTCAACAGGGATCAGCCCCAGCATTTG. It specifies CASSFNRDQPQHL.

V is TRBV29-1 and J is TRBJ2-7; 13 bases are a match to TRBD2. The CDR3 covers 16 residues. Germline CDR1 reads SQVTM; CDR2 reads ANQGSEA. Trimming took 5 bases from V and 2 from J; bases not matched to a gene: 9. The CDR3 region is CSVQGRLAGGTYEQYF. For the CDR3, the DNA is TGCAGCGTTCAGGGACGACTAGCGGGAGGTACCTACGAGCAGTACTTC.

The chain couples TRBV10-3 to TRBJ2-1, with D possibly TRBD2 on 6 matching bases. The CDR3 loop spans 13 amino acids. Germline V gives CDR1 ENHRY, CDR2 SYGVKD. The ends were cut back, 8 bases at V and 3 bases at J, with 11 bases in the middle. The CDR3 DNA reads TGTGCCATCTCGGGAGAGGACTACAATGAGCAGTTCTTC. Translation: CAISGEDYNEQFF.

Ten or more counts support this clonotype. The chain combines TRBV2 with TRBJ2-3; 13 bases agree with TRBD2. CDR3 length: 16 amino acids. Germline values: CDR1 SNHLY, CDR2 FYNNEI. The ends lost 3 bases at V and 4 bases at J; junction bases unmatched: 4. CDR3 amino acids: CASSDTSGGAADTQYF. Written as DNA, the CDR3 is TGTGCCAGCAGTGATACTAGCGGGGGGGCCGCAGATACGCAGTATTTT. Full variable domain (missing parts from reference TRBV2 and TRBJ2-3): EPEVTQTPSHQVTQMGQEVILRCVPISNHLYFYWYRQILGQKVEFLVSFYNNEISEKSEIFDDQFSVERPDGSNFTLKIRSTKLEDSAMYFCASSDTSGGAADTQYFGPGTRLTVL.

A few counts support this clonotype. The rearrangement links TRBV6-1 to TRBJ1-4; D unclear. The CDR3 covers 14 residues. Germline V gene lookup returns CDR1 MNHNS and CDR2 SASEGT. With 4 bases removed from V and 4 bases from J, the gap between germline ends came to 10 bases. CDR3 DNA sequence: TGTGCCAGCAGTGGGCTAGCCTTTAATGAAAAACTGTTTTTT. Translation: CASSGLAFNEKLFF.

Comment on this clonotype: A read error may explain this, as a much larger clone is one base away. This chain joins TRBV7-2 and TRBJ2-3; D uncertain. The V end lost 1 base, the J end lost 3 bases, and 8 bases lay between the germline ends. Germline V CDR1 and CDR2: SGHTA, FQGNSA. The CDR3 runs to 14 residues. The DNA of the CDR3 is TGTGCCAGCAGCTTAGGTATCGGGACAGATACGCAGTATTTT. This sequence encodes CASSLGIGTDTQYF.

This clonotype appeared many times. The chain couples TRBV4-2 to TRBJ2-1, with D uncertain. Germline V lookup: CDR1 LGHNA, CDR2 YNFKEQ. This CDR3 has 14 amino acids. Trimming took 4 bases from V and 8 from J, leaving 15 bases between them. CDR3 loop: CASSLGSTVDEQFF. Written as DNA, the CDR3 is TGTGCCAGCAGCCTAGGTTCTACAGTAGATGAGCAGTTCTTC.

The chain links TRBV18 to TRBJ1-2; a weak D match, TRBD1 (5 bases). The CDR3 is made up of 14 amino acids. Trimming stripped 2 bases from V and 5 bases from J, with 12 bases between. Germline loops: CDR1 KGHSH, CDR2 LQKENI. The CDR3 loop is CASSPYAGSYGYTF. The CDR3 DNA reads as TGTGCCAGCTCACCATATGCAGGGAGTTATGGCTACACCTTC.

In its sample, this clonotype was seen a few times. The V call is TRBV7-6, the J call TRBJ2-1, with TRBD1 matching over 8 bases. In germline, CDR1 is SGHVS, CDR2 FNYEAQ. Germline trimming cut 5 bases from V and 9 bases from J; bases unmatched to any gene: 9. The length of the CDR3 is 14 residues. Here the CDR3 reads CASSAQGADGEQFF. CDR3 coding DNA: TGTGCCAGCAGCGCCCAGGGGGCCGACGGTGAGCAGTTCTTC. Full variable domain (outside the CDR3, taken from reference TRBV7-6 and TRBJ2-1): GAGVSQSPRYKVTKRGQDVALRCDPISGHVSLYWYRQALGQGPEFLTYFNYEAQQDKSGLPNDRFSAERPEGSISTLTIQRTEQRDSAMYRCASSAQGADGEQFFGPGTRLTVL.

This clonotype was counted a few times. The chain employs TRBV20-1 and TRBJ2-7; 14 bases are a match to TRBD2. Germline assignment: CDR1 DFQATT and CDR2 SNEGSKA (reference sequence). This CDR3 region has 16 residues. The V segment lost 6 bases and the J segment 3 bases; nucleotides outside the gene matches: 10. The CDR3 DNA is TGCAGTGCATCCCCGGGACTAGCGGGGGACTACTACGAGCAGTACGTC. Translation gives CSASPGLAGDYYEQYV.

The table lists this clonotype with a few counts. V and J are TRBV20-1 and TRBJ2-2; the match to TRBD2 covers 11 bases. The CDR3 totals 18 residues. The V gene's germline CDR1 is DFQATT and CDR2 SNEGSKA (reference sequence). Germline trimming cut 3 bases from V and 5 bases from J; bases unmatched to any gene: 14. In DNA form, the CDR3 reads TGCAGTGCTAGGGTGACTAGCGGGGCCAACTCGGGAACCGGGGAGCTGTTTTTT. Translation gives CSARVTSGANSGTGELFF.

This clonotype was counted only a few times. The J gene is TRBJ2-5, the V gene TRBV7-9; 9 bases match TRBD1. The CDR3 covers 15 residues. The V gene end was trimmed by 1 base and the J gene end by 3 bases; junction bases not matched to a gene: 3. Germline lookup yields CDR1 SEHNR and CDR2 FQNEAQ (reference sequence). Here the CDR3 reads CASSLVRTGEETQYF. CDR3 coding DNA: TGTGCCAGCAGCTTAGTCCGGACAGGGGAAGAGACCCAGTACTTC.

The chain carries TRBV27 and TRBJ2-3; TRBD2 is a possible D gene (6 bases). Trimming removed 6 bases from V and 0 bases from J, with 13 bases in between. This CDR3 is 15 amino acids long. CDR1 and CDR2 (germline): MNHEY, SMNVEV (reference sequence). CDR3: CASRPLAVSTDTQYF. The CDR3 bases are TGTGCCAGCAGGCCCTTAGCGGTTAGCACAGATACGCAGTATTTT.